This TCR beta chain was obtained from a study of Tregs in tolerant kidney transplant recipients. Germline CDR1 reads SGHRS; CDR2 reads YFSETQ. V was shortened by 4 bases and J by 8 bases, with 15 bases between the two germline ends. The CDR3 loop spans 14 amino acids. CD4+CD25+CD127- Tregs, CD4+CD25- non-Tregs, CD4 and CD8 cells were sorted. Generated by immunoSEQ multiplex PCR, the TCRdb table keeps only in-frame clones and is missing some. The table lists around 120,000 clones, about 91% of them singletons. The rearrangement links TRBV5-1 to TRBJ1-4; a possible D gene is TRBD1 (5 bases). The sample taken for sequencing was CD4+ T cells from blood. The TCR comes from a human donor in good health. This chain's CDR3 is CASSRDPSKEKLFF. CDR3 sequence (DNA): TGCGCCAGCAGCAGGGACCCCTCAAAGGAAAAACTGTTTTTT. The variable domain in full, completed from reference TRBV5-1 and TRBJ1-4, reads KAGVTQTPRYLIKTRGQQVTLSCSPISGHRSVSWYQQTPGQGLQFLFEYFSETQRNKGNFPGRFSGRQFSNSRSEMNVSTLELGDSALYLCASSRDPSKEKLFFGSGTQLSVL.